One and the same sample provided the 20 T cell receptor beta chains below, sequenced in a study of breast tumors, draining lymph nodes, adjacent tissues. Breast cancer patients provided tissue from their axillary draining lymph nodes. Each CDR3 protein gets one entry after TCRdb re-called the multiplex PCR reads with MiXCR. The profile shows approximately 170,000 distinct CDR3 sequences, about 30% of them singletons. The sample comprised axillary lymph node tissue. These receptors all stem from a female donor with breast cancer. Some clones in this sample may be carry-over from other donors' samples.

A remark on this clonotype: This sequence may be a read error, since a much larger clone differs from it by one base. The J gene is TRBJ2-3, the V gene TRBV2; TRBD2 aligns across 11 bases. Trimming at V came to 5 bases and at J to 6 bases, leaving 10 bases not matched to a gene. The CDR3 has 16 residues. Germline CDR1 reads SNHLY; CDR2 reads FYNNEI. The DNA of the CDR3 is TGTGCCAGCAGTTTCCCCACTAGCGGGGGCTCGGATACGCAGTATTTT. Amino acids: CASSFPTSGGSDTQYF.

This clonotype has ten or more counts. The chain links TRBV10-3 to TRBJ2-2; 14 nucleotides agree with TRBD2. Germline V gene sequence: CDR1 ENHRY, CDR2 SYGVKD. This CDR3 is 16 amino acids long. The V and J ends lost 6 bases and 7 bases, in that order; junction bases with no gene match: 7. The CDR3 here is CAISRLAGGHGGELFF. CDR3 DNA: TGTGCCATCAGCCGACTAGCGGGGGGGCACGGCGGGGAGCTGTTTTTT.

This clonotype was seen ten or more times. The rearrangement uses TRBV29-1 and TRBJ1-6, with D hard to call. The CDR3 is 16 amino acids. The germline gives CDR1 SQVTM, CDR2 ANQGSEA. V gave up 3 bases and J gave up 4 bases, with 16 bases separating them. In DNA form, the CDR3 reads TGCAGCGTTGAGTGTAGCAGGCCCCCTTATAATTCACCCCTCCACTTT. It codes for CSVECSRPPYNSPLHF.

This clonotype was found many times. This rearrangement joins TRBV6-2 or TRBV6-3 to TRBJ2-5; no firm D call. CDR1 and CDR2 (germline): MNHEY, SVGEGT. The CDR3 runs 14 residues. The V end was cut by 0 bases, the J end by 5 bases, with 10 bases between. The CDR3 coding sequence is TGTGCCAGCAGTTACTCATTGGCATCGGAGACCCAGTACTTC. Translating it yields CASSYSLASETQYF.

To note about this clonotype: A single base separates this from a much larger clone, so it may be a read error. The chain couples TRBV18 to TRBJ1-5; no reliable D call. In germline, CDR1 is KGHSH, CDR2 LQKENI. The CDR3 runs 13 residues. In DNA form, the CDR3 reads TGTGCCAGCTCGTTCGGTAGCGATCAGCCCCAGCATTTT. It is translated as CASSFGSDQPQHF.

This clonotype was seen at least ten times. The rearrangement joins TRBV6-5 to TRBJ1-4; 7 bases agree with TRBD1. The V segment lost 5 bases and the J segment 7 bases; nucleotides outside the gene matches: 10. The CDR3 sequence is 15 residues long. The germline CDR1 and CDR2 sequences are MNHEY and SVGAGI. In nucleotides, the CDR3 is TGTGCCAGCAGTGCGCGTCAGGGGGGGAGTGAAAAACTGTTTTTT. It encodes CASSARQGGSEKLFF.

This clonotype was observed many times. The chain has TRBV10-3 and TRBJ2-1, with 8 bases identical to TRBD1. V lost 10 bases to trimming and J lost 5 bases; unmatched junction nucleotides: 4. There are 12 residues in the CDR3. Per the germline V gene, CDR1 is ENHRY and CDR2 is SYGVKD. The CDR3, as DNA: TGTGCCAGCAGGGGGCCAGACAATGAGCAGTTCTTC. Translation: CASRGPDNEQFF.

This clonotype was recorded a few times. This rearrangement joins TRBV28 to TRBJ2-6; 9 bases line up with TRBD1. The CDR3 is 18 residues long. After removal of 2 bases from V and 0 bases from J, the junction contained 5 bases not matched to a gene. In germline, CDR1 is MDHEN, CDR2 SYDVKM. In DNA, the CDR3 is TGTGCCAGCAGTTTAGGGACAGGGTTCCGCTCTGGGGCCAACGTCCTGACTTTC. As protein: CASSLGTGFRSGANVLTF.

This clonotype has a count of ten or more. The chain links TRBV6-5 to TRBJ1-2; 8 nucleotides match TRBD1. The germline gives CDR1 MNHEY, CDR2 SVGAGI. The CDR3 has 14 amino acids. Trimming took 5 bases from V and 4 from J; bases not matched to a gene: 6. The CDR3 sequence: CASSLGGTGYGYTF. The CDR3 DNA reads TGTGCCAGCAGTCTGGGAGGGACAGGCTATGGCTACACCTTC.

A word on this clonotype: The junction departs from the called germline gene at one end, perhaps through a read error. The J gene is TRBJ2-1, the V gene TRBV5-4; 8 nucleotides align to TRBD2. CDR1 is SGHNT, CDR2 YYREEE, per germline (reference sequence). The CDR3 has 14 residues. The CDR3 DNA follows: TGTGCCAGCAACTTGGAACTAGCGGACAATGAGCAGTTCTTC. It encodes CASNLELADNEQFF.

This clonotype has ten or more counts. V and J are TRBV7-3 and TRBJ2-7; D ambiguous. V gave up 2 bases and J gave up 5 bases, with 10 bases separating them. The CDR3 extends over 13 amino acids. Germline-derived CDR1 and CDR2 are SGHTA and FQGTGA. CDR3 DNA: TGTGCCAGCAGCTTACTCAGGAACCACGAGCAGTACTTC. This gives the protein CASSLLRNHEQYF. The complete variable domain, with remaining parts taken from reference TRBV7-3 and TRBJ2-7, reads GAGVSQTPSNKVTEKGKYVELRCDPISGHTALYWYRQSLGQGPEFLIYFQGTGAADDSGLPNDRFFAVRPEGSVSTLKIQRTERGDSAVYLCASSLLRNHEQYFGPGTRLTVT.

This clonotype was seen more than once but under ten times. This CDR3 fails to terminate in the conserved phenylalanine or tryptophan, so it likely reflects a read error. This chain joins TRBV7-6 and TRBJ2-7; 9 bases line up with TRBD1. There are 14 residues in the CDR3. From germline, CDR1 is SGHVS and CDR2 FNYEAQ. Trimming took 5 bases from V and 5 from J; bases not matched to a gene: 7. CDR3 sequence (DNA): TGTGCCAGCAGCCCCACACAGGGGGCGGACGAGCAGTACCTC. Translated, it gives CASSPTQGADEQYL.

Remarks on this clonotype: At one of its ends the junction is not consistent with the germline gene, which may arise from a read error. The gene calls are TRBV7-8 and TRBJ2-7, with no clear D. The CDR3 is made up of 11 amino acids. Germline V gene data show CDR1 as SGHVS and CDR2 as FQNEAQ. CDR3 sequence: CASEDYYEQCF. In nucleotides, the CDR3 is TGTGCCAGCGAAGATTACTACGAGCAGTGCTTC.

This clonotype was recorded many times. A single base separates this from a much larger clone, so it may be a read error. The rearrangement joins TRBV13 to TRBJ1-6; TRBD1 matches at 7 bases. The CDR3 is made up of 14 amino acids. The trim removed 2 bases at V and 8 bases at J, leaving 3 bases unmatched. Germline CDR1 PRHDT, CDR2 FYEKMQ (reference sequence). This CDR3 is CASSLQGGYSPLHF. As DNA, the CDR3 is TGTGCCAGCAGCTTACAGGGGGGGTATTCACCCCTCCACTTT.

This clonotype was recorded only once. Just one base apart from a much larger clone, this may be a read error. The chain joins TRBV12-3 or TRBV12-4 to TRBJ2-2; 8 nucleotides line up with TRBD2. There are 14 residues in the CDR3. The junction had 9 bases not matched to a gene; V was cut back by 8 bases and J by 7 bases. CDR3 in DNA: TGTGCCAGCCCTCCCGGGGGGGCGGTCGGGGAGCTGTTTTTT. As protein: CASPPGGAVGELFF.

This clonotype was counted many times. The chain combines TRBV7-3 with TRBJ2-1; 7 nucleotides line up with TRBD2. The CDR3 has 14 amino acids. V dropped 4 bases and J dropped 6; count of bases not matched to a gene: 6. Germline V gene data show CDR1 as SGHTA and CDR2 as FQGTGA. The CDR3 nucleotides are TGTGCCAGCAGCTCATGGTCGGGGGGCAATGAGCAGTTCTTC. This sequence encodes CASSSWSGGNEQFF.

This clonotype came up many times. The CDR3 region has the DNA TGTGCCAGCAGTTGGACCAAAGGGACAGGGGGATCGGATACGCAGTATTTT. Translated, it gives CASSWTKGTGGSDTQYF. This chain uses TRBV6-5 with TRBJ2-3, with TRBD1 matching over 11 bases. Unmatched junction bases numbered 12, after V lost 4 bases and J lost 6 bases. This CDR3 spans 17 amino acids. Germline CDR1 is MNHEY and CDR2 is SVGAGI.

This clonotype was seen repeatedly, ten times or more. The genes are TRBV19 and TRBJ2-7; 10 bases agree with TRBD1. This CDR3 comprises 14 residues. J gave up 5 bases and V 3 bases, and 4 bases lay outside the gene matches. Germline CDR1 reads LNHDA; CDR2 reads SQIVND (reference sequence). The CDR3 sequence: CASSIRDRGHEQYF. CDR3 DNA sequence: TGTGCCAGTAGTATCCGGGACAGGGGCCACGAGCAGTACTTC.

The rearrangement uses TRBV12-3 or TRBV12-4 and TRBJ1-4; 7 bases map to TRBD1. The CDR3 consists of 15 residues. V gave up 7 bases and J gave up 16 bases; unmatched junction bases: 21. The CDR3: CASIPQGGLSGEPFF. In nucleotides, the CDR3 is TGTGCCAGCATCCCCCAGGGGGGTCTTTCGGGGGAACCGTTTTTT.

This clonotype was detected many times. The gene calls are TRBV6-4 and TRBJ1-6; maybe TRBD1 (5 bases). The CDR3 is 16 amino acids. The V end was cut by 6 bases, the J end by 7 bases, with 19 bases between. The germline V gene has CDR1 MRHNA and CDR2 SNTAGT. In nucleotides, the CDR3 is TGTGCCAGCAGACATAGGACGGGGCAAGGAAATTCACCCCTCCACTTT. This translates into CASRHRTGQGNSPLHF.